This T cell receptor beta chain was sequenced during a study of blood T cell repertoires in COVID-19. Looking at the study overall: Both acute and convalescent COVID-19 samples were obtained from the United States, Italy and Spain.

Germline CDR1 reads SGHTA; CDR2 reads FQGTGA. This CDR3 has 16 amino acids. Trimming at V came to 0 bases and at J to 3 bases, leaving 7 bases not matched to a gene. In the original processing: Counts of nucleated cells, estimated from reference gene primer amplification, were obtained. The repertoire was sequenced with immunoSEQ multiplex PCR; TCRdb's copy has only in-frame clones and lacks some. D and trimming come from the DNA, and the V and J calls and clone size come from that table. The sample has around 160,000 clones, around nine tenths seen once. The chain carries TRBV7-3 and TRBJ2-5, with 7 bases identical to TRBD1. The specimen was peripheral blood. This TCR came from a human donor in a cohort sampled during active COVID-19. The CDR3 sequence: CASSLTIGQGEETQYF. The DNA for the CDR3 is TGTGCCAGCAGCTTAACGATAGGGCAGGGGGAAGAGACCCAGTACTTC.